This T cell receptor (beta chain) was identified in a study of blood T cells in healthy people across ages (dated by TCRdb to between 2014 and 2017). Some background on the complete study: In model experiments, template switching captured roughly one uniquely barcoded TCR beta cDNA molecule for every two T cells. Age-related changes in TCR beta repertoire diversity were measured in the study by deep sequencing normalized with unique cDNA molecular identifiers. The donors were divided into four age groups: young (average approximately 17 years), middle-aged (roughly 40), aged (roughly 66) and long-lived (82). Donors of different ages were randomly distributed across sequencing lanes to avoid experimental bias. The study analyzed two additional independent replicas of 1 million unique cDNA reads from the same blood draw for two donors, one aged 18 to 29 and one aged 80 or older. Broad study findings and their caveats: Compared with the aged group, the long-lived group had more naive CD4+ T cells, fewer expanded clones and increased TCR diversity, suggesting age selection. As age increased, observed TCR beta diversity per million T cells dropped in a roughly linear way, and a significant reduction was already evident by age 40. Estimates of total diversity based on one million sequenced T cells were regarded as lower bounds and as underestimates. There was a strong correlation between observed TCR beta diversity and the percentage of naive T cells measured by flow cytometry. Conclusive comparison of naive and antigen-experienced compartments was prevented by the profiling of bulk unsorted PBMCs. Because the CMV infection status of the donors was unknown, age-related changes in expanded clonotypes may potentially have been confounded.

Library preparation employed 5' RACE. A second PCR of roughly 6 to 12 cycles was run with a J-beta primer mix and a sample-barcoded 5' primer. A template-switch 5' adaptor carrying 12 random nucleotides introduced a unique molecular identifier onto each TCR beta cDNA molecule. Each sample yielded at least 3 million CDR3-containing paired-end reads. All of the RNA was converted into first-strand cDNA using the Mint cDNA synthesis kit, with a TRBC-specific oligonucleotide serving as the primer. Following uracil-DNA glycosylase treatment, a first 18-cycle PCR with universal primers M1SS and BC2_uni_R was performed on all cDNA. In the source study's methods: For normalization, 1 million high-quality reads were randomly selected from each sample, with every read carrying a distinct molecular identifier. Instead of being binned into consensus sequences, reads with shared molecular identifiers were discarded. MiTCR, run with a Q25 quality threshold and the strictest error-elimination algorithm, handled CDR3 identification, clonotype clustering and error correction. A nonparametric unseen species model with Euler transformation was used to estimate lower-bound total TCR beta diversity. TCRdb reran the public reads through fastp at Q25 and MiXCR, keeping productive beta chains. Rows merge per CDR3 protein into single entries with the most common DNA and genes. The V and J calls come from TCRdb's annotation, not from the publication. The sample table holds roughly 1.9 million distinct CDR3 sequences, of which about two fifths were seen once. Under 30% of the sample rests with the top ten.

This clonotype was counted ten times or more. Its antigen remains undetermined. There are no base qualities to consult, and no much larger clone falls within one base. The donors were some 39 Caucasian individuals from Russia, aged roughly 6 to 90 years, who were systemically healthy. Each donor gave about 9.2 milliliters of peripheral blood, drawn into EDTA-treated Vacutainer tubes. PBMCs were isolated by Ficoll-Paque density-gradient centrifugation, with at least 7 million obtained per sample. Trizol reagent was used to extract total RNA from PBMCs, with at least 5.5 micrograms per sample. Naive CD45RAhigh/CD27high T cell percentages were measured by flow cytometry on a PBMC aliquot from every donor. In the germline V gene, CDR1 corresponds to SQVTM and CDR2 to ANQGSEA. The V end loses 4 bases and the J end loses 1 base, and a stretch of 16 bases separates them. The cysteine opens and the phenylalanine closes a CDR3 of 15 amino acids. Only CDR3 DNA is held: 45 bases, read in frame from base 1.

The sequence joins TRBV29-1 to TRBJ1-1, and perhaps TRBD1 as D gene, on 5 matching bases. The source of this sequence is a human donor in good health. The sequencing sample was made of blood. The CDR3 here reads CSVGGVSGKNTEAFF. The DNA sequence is TGCAGCGTTGGAGGGGTCAGCGGGAAGAACACTGAAGCTTTCTTT.